The sequence of this T cell receptor beta chain was determined in a study of T cells after posttransplantation cyclophosphamide. Per the germline V gene, CDR1 is SEHNR and CDR2 is FQNEAQ (reference sequence). CDR3 length equals 12 residues. V lost 3 bases and J lost 6, with 7 bases in between. Study-level findings and limits: After PTCy, TRB diversity resembled that of CNI/methotrexate controls.

This clone came up many times. Its antigen is unidentified. Treatment was busulfan-fludarabine conditioning, a marrow graft, and cyclophosphamide on days +3 and +4. Sequenced by immunoSEQ multiplex PCR; TCRdb stores in-frame clones only, minus some. The sample gives about 15,000 clones, none seen only once, and the top ten clones hold 23%. The TCR sequence derives from a female patient in her forties who received an allogeneic stem cell transplant from a related donor, was CMV-positive, and had no GVHD. Some T cells may be graft donor cells. The chain has TRBV7-9 and TRBJ2-3; the D is unclear. This specimen was PBMCs, taken about 1,200 days after allogeneic stem cell transplant with posttransplant cyclophosphamide. CDR3 DNA: TGTGCCAGCAGCTTTGGCATCGATACGCAGTATTTT. As protein: CASSFGIDTQYF.